These 5 T cell receptor beta chains originate from one sample sequenced in a study of patients and donors after allogeneic stem cell transplantation. Using its own MiXCR run on the RT-PCR reads, TCRdb lists one record per CDR3 protein. The sample lists some 90,000 distinct CDR3 sequences, 40% to 60% occurring once. Sequencing input: blood, either unsorted or a sorted T cell fraction (not recorded which). Receptor source: a human donor who was either an allogeneic HSCT recipient or a stem cell or donor lymphocyte infusion donor (not recorded which). It is not recorded whose cells these are; they may come from a transplant donor.

This clonotype was observed a handful of times. Germline and junction disagree at one end, which may indicate a read error. The chain carries TRBV5-1 and TRBJ1-1; 7 bases match TRBD1. The germline gives CDR1 SGHRS, CDR2 YFSETQ. The CDR3 is made up of 11 amino acids. The CDR3 here is CASSLDRWKIF. CDR3 in DNA: TGCGCCAGCAGTCTGGACAGGTGGAAGATCTTT. Looking up the rest from reference TRBV5-1 and TRBJ1-1 gives the full variable domain: KAGVTQTPRYLIKTRGQQVTLSCSPISGHRSVSWYQQTPGQGLQFLFEYFSETQRNKGNFPGRFSGRQFSNSRSEMNVSTLELGDSALYLCASSLDRWKIFGQGTRLTVV.

This clonotype was picked up one time. J is TRBJ2-7 and V is TRBV27, with 7 bases matching TRBD1. This CDR3 is built from 15 residues. The germline V gene encodes CDR1 MNHEY and CDR2 SMNVEV (reference sequence). J gave up 0 bases and V 5 bases, and 7 bases lay outside the gene matches. CDR3 nucleotide sequence: TGTGCCAGCAGTCTGGGACAGATATACTCCTACGAGCAGTACTTC. It specifies CASSLGQIYSYEQYF.

The chain carries TRBV20-1 and TRBJ1-5, with D perhaps matching TRBD1 (6 bases). CDR3 size: 13 residues. V lost 6 bases, J lost 5 bases, and 14 bases lay in between. Per germline, CDR1 DFQATT and CDR2 SNEGSKA (reference sequence). The CDR3 here is CSALGAADQPQHF. DNA for the CDR3: TGCAGTGCCCTGGGGGCAGCGGATCAGCCCCAGCATTTT.

The genes are TRBV12-3 or TRBV12-4 and TRBJ1-5; 7 positions match TRBD1. V gave up 8 bases and J gave up 9 bases; unmatched junction bases: 10. This CDR3 is built from 13 residues. The CDR3 reads CASVRQGGSPQHF. In DNA, the CDR3 is TGTGCCAGCGTCCGCCAGGGGGGTTCGCCCCAGCATTTT.

This chain uses TRBV12-3 or TRBV12-4 with TRBJ1-4; D is unresolved. V shed 8 bases and J shed 3 bases, with 13 bases lying between them. The CDR3 extends over 14 amino acids. The chain's CDR3 is CASRVGTPNEKLFF. CDR3 nucleotides: TGTGCCAGCCGAGTCGGTACACCTAATGAAAAACTGTTTTTT.